This T cell receptor beta chain emerged from a study of cytomegalovirus exposure and HLA in healthy donors. Produced via immunoSEQ multiplex PCR; TCRdb's table is partial and in-frame only. The sample shows tens of thousands of clones, over 95% of them seen only once. This clone was seen a single time. Its antigen is currently unknown. V lost 5 bases, J lost 3 bases, and 15 bases stayed unmatched. The CDR3 extends over 18 amino acids. Germline lookup yields CDR1 SEHNR and CDR2 FQNEAQ (reference sequence). Points from the study as a whole: According to reports, the classifier identified cytomegalovirus status with high specificity and sensitivity. The tendency of first-cohort TCR clusters to co-occur in the roughly 130 validation repertoires emerged from a later analysis.

V is TRBV7-9 and J is TRBJ1-2; TRBD1 aligns across 10 bases. The sequenced material came from PBMCs. The clonotype was recovered from a man aged 18 to 29 in good health and CMV-seronegative. CDR3: CASSPGGTGELLDYGYTF. In DNA form, the CDR3 reads TGTGCCAGCAGCCCGGGGGGGACAGGGGAATTGTTAGACTATGGCTACACCTTC.